The 30 T cell receptor beta chains presented below share a single source sample, sequenced in a study of human T cells and chemical hapten exposure. Each CDR3 protein is one row after TCRdb ran MiXCR on the RACE reads. This sample has about 85,000 distinct CDR3 sequences; about 9% occur once, and the top ten carry just over 2.5%. Regarding time point: pre-sensitization, week 0. Treatment meaning: therapeutic diphenylcyclopropenone sensitization with weekly scalp DPC. Material: whole blood, obtained in connection with sensitization to the hapten diphenylcyclopropenone (DPC). The receptors derive from a man in his forties with alopecia areata. Some clones in this sample may be carry-over from other donors' samples.

This clonotype was found many times. The rearrangement joins TRBV7-9 to TRBJ2-2; 12 bases are shared with TRBD2. Germline V gene data show CDR1 as SEHNR and CDR2 as FQNEAQ (reference sequence). Trimming at V came to 4 bases and at J to 5 bases, leaving 11 bases not matched to a gene. The CDR3 covers 18 residues. The CDR3 here is CASSSTGLAGRKTGELFF. The DNA for the CDR3 is TGTGCCAGCAGCTCGACAGGACTAGCGGGACGGAAAACCGGGGAGCTGTTTTTT. The variable domain in full, completed from reference TRBV7-9 and TRBJ2-2, reads DTGVSQNPRHKITKRGQNVTFRCDPISEHNRLYWYRQTLGQGPEFLTYFQNEAQLEKSRLLSDRFSAERPKGSFSTLEIQRTEQGDSAMYLCASSSTGLAGRKTGELFFGEGSRLTVL.

This clonotype has only a few counts. This CDR3 reads CASSKGLAGGPRQFF. The CDR3 DNA sequence: TGTGCCAGCAGTAAGGGACTAGCGGGAGGGCCCCGGCAGTTCTTC. This chain links TRBV6-2 or TRBV6-3 with TRBJ2-1, with 16 bases fitting TRBD2. Germline V gene sequence: CDR1 MNHEY, CDR2 SVGEGT. This CDR3 spans 15 amino acids. With V trimmed by 5 bases and J by 12 bases, 7 bases remained unmatched.

The chain carries TRBV6-1 and TRBJ2-2, with 9 bases lining up with TRBD2. Germline CDR1 is MNHNS and CDR2 is SASEGT. The CDR3 runs 15 residues. V was clipped by 6 bases and J by 0 bases; unmatched bases: 2. The CDR3 bases are TGTGCCAGCAGGGCTAGCGGGACGAACACCGGGGAGCTGTTTTTT. Its protein product is CASRASGTNTGELFF.

This clonotype was observed many times. The chain carries TRBV27 and TRBJ1-1, with D perhaps matching TRBD1 (5 bases). V lost 3 bases, J lost 4 bases, and 12 bases lay in between. The CDR3 runs to 14 residues. CDR1 and CDR2 (germline): MNHEY, SMNVEV (reference sequence). The CDR3 reads CASSFRGEGTEAFF. CDR3 nucleotides: TGTGCCAGCAGTTTTAGGGGCGAGGGCACTGAAGCTTTCTTT.

This clonotype was counted ten times or more. V usage is TRBV6-5 and J usage is TRBJ2-1; D not certain. CDR1 and CDR2 (germline): MNHEY, SVGAGI. CDR3 size: 13 residues. V was clipped by 6 bases and J by 8 bases, with 14 bases between them. The CDR3 sequence: CASSPALPHEQFF. The CDR3 DNA reads TGTGCCAGCAGCCCCGCTCTACCCCATGAGCAGTTCTTC.

This clonotype was picked up a small number of times. The chain recombines TRBV29-1 with TRBJ2-3, with TRBD2 matching over 9 bases. Germline-derived CDR1 and CDR2 are SQVTM and ANQGSEA. This CDR3 region has 13 residues. The CDR3 is CTFSGSGGDTQYF. The CDR3 bases are TGCACCTTTAGCGGGAGCGGTGGAGATACGCAGTATTTT.

The gene calls are TRBV12-3 or TRBV12-4 and TRBJ2-7; 7 bases map to TRBD2. The V and J ends lost 6 bases and 3 bases, in that order; junction bases with no gene match: 8. This CDR3 spans 14 amino acids. CDR3 in DNA: TGTGCCAGCAGACTAGCGTACGCAAACTACGAGCAGTACTTC. Translated, it gives CASRLAYANYEQYF.

The genes are TRBV7-3 and TRBJ2-2; a weak D match, TRBD2 (5 bases). The germline CDR1 and CDR2 sequences are SGHTA and FQGTGA. Trimming pared 6 bases from V and 6 bases from J, leaving 8 bases between. The CDR3 runs to 12 residues. The CDR3 reads CASSAGPGELFF. The CDR3 DNA is TGTGCCAGCAGTGCGGGCCCCGGGGAGCTGTTTTTT.

This clonotype was observed many times. This chain connects TRBV4-1 to TRBJ2-7, with D possibly matching TRBD2 (6 bases). Trimming shortened V by 3 bases and J by 6 bases, and 12 bases separated the two germline ends. Germline CDR1 is MGHRA and CDR2 is YSYEKL. The CDR3 is 13 amino acids. CDR3 in amino acids: CASSQVLAAEQYV. DNA of the CDR3: TGCGCCAGCAGCCAGGTACTAGCCGCCGAGCAGTACGTC.

This clonotype was observed many times. The chain combines TRBV14 with TRBJ1-2; 10 nucleotides line up with TRBD1. V was clipped by 2 bases and J by 6 bases; unmatched bases: 6. The CDR3 is 15 amino acids. Germline lookup yields CDR1 SGHDN and CDR2 FVKESK. The CDR3 region is CASSQNTGTGDGYTF. CDR3 nucleotide sequence: TGTGCCAGCAGCCAAAATACCGGGACAGGGGATGGCTACACCTTC.

This rearrangement joins TRBV6-2 or TRBV6-3 to TRBJ1-1; D may be TRBD1 (5 bases). The ends were cut back, 7 bases at V and 5 bases at J, with 20 bases in the middle. Looked up from germline, CDR1 is MNHEY and CDR2 is SVGEGT. This CDR3 has 15 residues. CDR3 in DNA: TGTGCCAGCAACCGAATGACAGCCCTCAGGACTGAAGCTTTCTTT. Translated: CASNRMTALRTEAFF.

This clonotype was seen a few times. The CDR3 spells CASSKIWDGNSPLHF. The CDR3 bases are TGTGCCAGCAGCAAAATTTGGGACGGGAATTCACCCCTCCACTTT. The chain employs TRBV9 and TRBJ1-6; a possible D gene is TRBD1 (5 bases). CDR1 and CDR2 from the germline V gene are SGDLS and YYNGEE. The CDR3 totals 15 residues. The V end was cut by 4 bases, the J end by 7 bases, with 15 bases between.

This clonotype was recorded a few times. This chain links TRBV5-1 with TRBJ1-2; D not certain. Germline V CDR1 and CDR2: SGHRS, YFSETQ. This CDR3 is built from 14 residues. Trimming left V 4 bases short and J 5 bases short, with 15 bases between. CDR3 nucleotide sequence: TGCGCCAGCAGCACGCTCCAAGGCCCTTATGGCTACACCTTC. It translates to CASSTLQGPYGYTF.

This clonotype has only a few counts. The chain carries TRBV28 and TRBJ1-4, with D possibly TRBD1 on 5 matching bases. This CDR3 is 15 amino acids long. V was shortened by 0 bases and J by 7 bases, with 12 bases between the two germline ends. Germline V lookup: CDR1 MDHEN, CDR2 SYDVKM. The CDR3 sequence: CASSLWGQSGEKLFF. The CDR3 bases are TGTGCCAGCAGTTTATGGGGGCAGAGCGGTGAAAAACTGTTTTTT.

This rearrangement joins TRBV24-1 to TRBJ2-1; 7 bases match TRBD1. CDR1 is KGHDR and CDR2 is SFDVKD in the germline V gene. Trimming cost V 9 bases and J 0 bases; bases outside gene matches: 1. The CDR3 consists of 13 residues. The CDR3 DNA is TGTGCCACCGGGGACAGCTCCTACAATGAGCAGTTCTTC. This sequence encodes CATGDSSYNEQFF.

This clonotype was counted many times. V and J are TRBV7-2 and TRBJ2-5; either TRBD1 or TRBD2 may fit D (6 bases each). Germline loops: CDR1 SGHTA, CDR2 FQGNSA. CDR3 length: 16 residues. The V end was cut by 5 bases, the J end by 2 bases, with 18 bases between. The CDR3 loop is CASSLARLGGQETQYF. Written as DNA, the CDR3 is TGTGCCAGCAGCCTCGCCCGACTAGGGGGACAAGAGACCCAGTACTTC.

The table lists this clonotype with many counts. This chain joins TRBV30 and TRBJ1-2; D is possibly TRBD1 (6 bases). The V gene lost 0 bases and the J gene lost 3 bases, with 17 bases spanning the gap. This CDR3 has 16 amino acids. Germline assignment: CDR1 GTSNPN and CDR2 SVGIG (reference sequence). The CDR3 DNA reads as TGTGCCTGGAGTGTACCCCGACAGGCGGACTACTATGGCTACACCTTC. This sequence encodes CAWSVPRQADYYGYTF. The full variable domain, rest sourced from reference TRBV30 and TRBJ1-2, is SQTIHQWPATLVQPVGSPLSLECTVEGTSNPNLYWYRQAAGRGLQLLFYSVGIGQISSEVPQNLSASRPQDRQFILSSKKLLLSDSGFYLCAWSVPRQADYYGYTFGSGTRLTVV.

Ten or more counts support this clonotype. The chain carries TRBV24-1 and TRBJ1-5; D is unresolved. The germline V and J ends were trimmed by 3 bases and 3 bases, with 8 bases remaining between them. Germline CDR1 and CDR2: KGHDR and SFDVKD. This CDR3 is 14 amino acids long. The CDR3 loop is CATSDRGFNQPQHF. CDR3 coding DNA: TGTGCCACCAGTGATCGAGGTTTCAATCAGCCCCAGCATTTT.

In its sample, this clonotype was seen a few times. The chain couples TRBV7-2 to TRBJ1-6, with TRBD1 identical over 9 bases. This CDR3 has 15 amino acids. V lost 3 bases and J lost 9; bases outside the gene matches: 6. Per the germline V gene, CDR1 is SGHTA and CDR2 is FQGNSA. The CDR3 reads CASSFGRQGGSPLHF. For the CDR3, the DNA is TGTGCCAGCAGCTTCGGTCGACAGGGGGGTTCACCCCTCCACTTT.

This clonotype came up many times. V is TRBV14 and J is TRBJ2-2; D is possibly TRBD2 (5 bases). The germline V gene has CDR1 SGHDN and CDR2 FVKESK. Trimming took off 2 bases at V and 5 bases at J, with 15 bases between the two ends. The CDR3 totals 16 residues. The CDR3, as DNA: TGTGCCAGCAGCCAATCCGGACTCCCTCGGACCGGGGAGCTGTTTTTT. Residues: CASSQSGLPRTGELFF.

The rearrangement links TRBV27 to TRBJ2-5; tentatively, D is TRBD1 or TRBD2 (5 bases each). The V end was cut by 6 bases, the J end by 5 bases, with 13 bases between. CDR3 length: 13 amino acids. The germline V gene encodes CDR1 MNHEY and CDR2 SMNVEV (reference sequence). CDR3 loop: CASSHRGRETQYF. The CDR3 DNA sequence: TGTGCCAGCAGCCATAGGGGACGGGAGACCCAGTACTTC.

V is TRBV7-2 and J is TRBJ2-3, with 10 bases lining up with TRBD2. This CDR3 contains 19 residues. With 5 bases clipped from V and 0 bases from J, the junction kept 14 bases outside the gene matches. Germline CDR1 SGHTA, CDR2 FQGNSA. CDR3 nucleotide sequence: TGTGCCAGCAGCCGAACGGGTCTAGCGGGAGTTTGGAGCACAGATACGCAGTATTTT. Translation gives CASSRTGLAGVWSTDTQYF.

This clonotype was observed many times. This chain uses TRBV12-3 or TRBV12-4 with TRBJ1-3, with D hard to call. With 6 bases removed from V and 2 bases from J, the gap between germline ends came to 8 bases. The CDR3 totals 13 residues. The CDR3 region has the DNA TGTGCCAGCAGCCTTATAGCTGGAAACACCATATATTTT. Translated: CASSLIAGNTIYF.

V gene TRBV6-2 or TRBV6-3 combines with J gene TRBJ1-5; no reliable D call. The CDR3 runs to 13 residues. V dropped 2 bases and J dropped 3 bases, with 5 bases sitting between them. From germline, CDR1 is MNHEY and CDR2 SVGEGT. CDR3 sequence reads: CASSYGDNQPQHF. CDR3 nucleotide sequence: TGTGCCAGCAGTTACGGCGACAATCAGCCCCAGCATTTT.

This clonotype showed up many times. V is TRBV12-3 or TRBV12-4 and J is TRBJ2-2, with D perhaps given as TRBD1 or TRBD2 (6 bases each). Trimming removed 3 bases from V and 4 bases from J, with 18 bases in between. This CDR3 region has 17 residues. For the CDR3, the DNA is TGTGCCAGCAGTTTGGGGGCTGGCGGGATTCGCACCGGGGAGCTGTTTTTT. Translation gives CASSLGAGGIRTGELFF.

There are many counts of this clonotype. The chain has TRBV27 and TRBJ2-1, with D uncertain. The V end lost 6 bases, the J end lost 0 bases, and 15 bases lay between the germline ends. The germline gives CDR1 MNHEY, CDR2 SMNVEV (reference sequence). The CDR3 runs 16 residues. The CDR3 nucleotides are TGTGCCAGCAGGGCCCCCTTCCTAACCTCCTACAATGAGCAGTTCTTC. This translates into CASRAPFLTSYNEQFF.

This chain joins TRBV6-1 and TRBJ2-2, with D possibly being TRBD1 or TRBD2 (5 bases each). V was shortened by 6 bases and J by 3 bases, with 14 bases between the two germline ends. The CDR3 consists of 15 residues. The germline CDR1 and CDR2 sequences are MNHNS and SASEGT. The CDR3 protein is CASSSFGGDTGELFF. The DNA of the CDR3 is TGTGCCAGCAGCTCATTTGGGGGAGACACCGGGGAGCTGTTTTTT.

The chain uses TRBV5-6 and TRBJ2-3; D not resolved. Germline V gives CDR1 SGHDT, CDR2 YYEEEE. CDR3 length: 15 amino acids. V was shortened by 0 bases and J by 0 bases, with 8 bases between the two germline ends. CDR3 DNA: TGTGCCAGCAGCTTGGGAATACAGAGCACAGATACGCAGTATTTT. This translates into CASSLGIQSTDTQYF.

In this sample, this clonotype turned up many times. This chain connects TRBV7-3 to TRBJ2-7, with 7 nucleotides matching TRBD2. V trimming: 4 bases; J trimming: 7 bases; junction bases outside the gene matches: 16. There are 16 residues in the CDR3. The germline V gene has CDR1 SGHTA and CDR2 FQGTGA. Here the CDR3 DNA reads TGTGCCAGCAGCTGGTCTACGGGAGGAATCTTGGGGGAGCAGTACGTC. It codes for CASSWSTGGILGEQYV.

In this sample, this clonotype turned up a few times. This chain connects TRBV13 to TRBJ2-3, with TRBD2 matching over 8 bases. Per the germline V gene, CDR1 is PRHDT and CDR2 is FYEKMQ (reference sequence). This CDR3 spans 17 amino acids. V was pared by 5 bases and J by 0 bases, with 10 bases of the junction left unmatched. The CDR3 is CASSLTAVAGSTDTQYF. CDR3 nucleotide sequence: TGTGCCAGCAGCCTCACCGCGGTAGCGGGAAGCACAGATACGCAGTATTTT.